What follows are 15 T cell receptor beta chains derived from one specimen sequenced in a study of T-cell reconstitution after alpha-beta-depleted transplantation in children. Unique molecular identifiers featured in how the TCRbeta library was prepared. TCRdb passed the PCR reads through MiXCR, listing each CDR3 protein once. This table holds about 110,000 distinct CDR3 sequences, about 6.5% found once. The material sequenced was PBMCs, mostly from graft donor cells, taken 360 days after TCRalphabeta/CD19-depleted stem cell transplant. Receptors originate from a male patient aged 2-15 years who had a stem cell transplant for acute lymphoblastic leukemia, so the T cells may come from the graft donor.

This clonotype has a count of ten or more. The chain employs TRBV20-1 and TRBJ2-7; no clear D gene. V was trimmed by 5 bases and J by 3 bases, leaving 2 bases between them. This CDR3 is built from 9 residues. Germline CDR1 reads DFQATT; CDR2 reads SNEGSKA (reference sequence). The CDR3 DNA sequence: TGCAGTGCTGGCTACGAGCAGTACTTC. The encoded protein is CSAGYEQYF.

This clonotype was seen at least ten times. The CDR3 reads CASSLEKAGPRDEQFF. The CDR3 DNA sequence: TGTGCCAGCAGCTTAGAAAAAGCAGGACCCAGGGATGAGCAGTTCTTC. The chain uses TRBV7-9 and TRBJ2-1; TRBD1 might be the D (5 bases). V was pared by 1 base and J by 8 bases, with 18 bases between. Germline CDR1 SEHNR, CDR2 FQNEAQ (reference sequence). This CDR3 is 16 amino acids long.

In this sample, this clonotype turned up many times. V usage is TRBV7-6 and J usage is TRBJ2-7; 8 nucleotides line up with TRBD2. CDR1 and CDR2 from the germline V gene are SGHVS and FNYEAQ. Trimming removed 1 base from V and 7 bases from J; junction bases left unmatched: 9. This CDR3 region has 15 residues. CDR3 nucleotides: TGTGCCAGCAGCTTAGAAGCGGGAGCTTGGGGGGAGCAGTACTTC. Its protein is CASSLEAGAWGEQYF.

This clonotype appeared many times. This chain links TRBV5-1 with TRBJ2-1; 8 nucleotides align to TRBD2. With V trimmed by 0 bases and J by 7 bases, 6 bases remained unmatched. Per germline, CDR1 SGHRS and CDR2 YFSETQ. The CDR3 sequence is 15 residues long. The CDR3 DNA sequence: TGCGCCAGCAGCTTGGGAAGCGGGAGAGGTAATGAGCAGTTCTTC. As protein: CASSLGSGRGNEQFF.

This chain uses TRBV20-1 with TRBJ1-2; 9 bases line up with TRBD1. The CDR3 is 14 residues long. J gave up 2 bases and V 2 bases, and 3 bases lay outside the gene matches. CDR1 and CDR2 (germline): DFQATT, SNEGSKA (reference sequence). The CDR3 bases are TGCAGTGCTAGACCGGACAGGGGAAACTATGGCTACACCTTC. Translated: CSARPDRGNYGYTF.

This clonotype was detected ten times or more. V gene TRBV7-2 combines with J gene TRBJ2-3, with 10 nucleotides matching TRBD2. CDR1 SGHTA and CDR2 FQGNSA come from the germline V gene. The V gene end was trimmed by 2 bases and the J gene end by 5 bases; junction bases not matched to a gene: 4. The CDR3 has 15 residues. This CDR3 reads CASSLRTSGGDTQYF. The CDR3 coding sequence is TGTGCCAGCAGCTTAAGGACTAGCGGTGGAGATACGCAGTATTTT.

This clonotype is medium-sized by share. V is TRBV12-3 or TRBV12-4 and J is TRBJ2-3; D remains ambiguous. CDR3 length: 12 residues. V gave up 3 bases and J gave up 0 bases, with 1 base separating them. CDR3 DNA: TGTGCCAGCAGTTTTAGCACAGATACGCAGTATTTT. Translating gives CASSFSTDTQYF.

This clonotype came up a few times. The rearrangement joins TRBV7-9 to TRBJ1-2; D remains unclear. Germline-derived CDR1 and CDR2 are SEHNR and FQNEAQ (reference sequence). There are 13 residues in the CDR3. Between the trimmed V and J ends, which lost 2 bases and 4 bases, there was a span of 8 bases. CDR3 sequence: CASSLKGVYGYTF. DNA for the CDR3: TGTGCCAGCAGCTTAAAAGGAGTCTATGGCTACACCTTC.

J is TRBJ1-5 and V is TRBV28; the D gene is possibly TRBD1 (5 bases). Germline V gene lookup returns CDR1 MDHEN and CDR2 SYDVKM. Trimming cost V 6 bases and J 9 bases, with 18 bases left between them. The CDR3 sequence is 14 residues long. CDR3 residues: CASSPPGREMPQHF. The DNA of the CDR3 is TGTGCCAGCAGCCCTCCGGGACGGGAGATGCCCCAGCATTTT.

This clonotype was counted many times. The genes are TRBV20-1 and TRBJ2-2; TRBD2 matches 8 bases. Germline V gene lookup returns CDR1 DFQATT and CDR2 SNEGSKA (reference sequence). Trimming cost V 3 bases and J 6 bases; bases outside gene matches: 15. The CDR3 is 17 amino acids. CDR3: CSASASGQRKAAGELFF. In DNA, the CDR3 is TGCAGTGCTAGTGCTAGCGGGCAAAGGAAGGCCGCCGGGGAGCTGTTTTTT.

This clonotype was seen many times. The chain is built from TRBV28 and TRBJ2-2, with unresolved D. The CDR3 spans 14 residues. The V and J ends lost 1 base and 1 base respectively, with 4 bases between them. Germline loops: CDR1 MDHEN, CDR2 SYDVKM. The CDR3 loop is CASSLSRNTGELFF. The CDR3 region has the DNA TGTGCCAGCAGTTTATCCAGGAACACCGGGGAGCTGTTTTTT. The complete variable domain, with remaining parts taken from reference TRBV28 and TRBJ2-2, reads DVKVTQSSRYLVKRTGEKVFLECVQDMDHENMFWYRQDPGLGLRLIYFSYDVKMKEKGDIPEGYSVSREKKERFSLILESASTNQTSMYLCASSLSRNTGELFFGEGSRLTVL.

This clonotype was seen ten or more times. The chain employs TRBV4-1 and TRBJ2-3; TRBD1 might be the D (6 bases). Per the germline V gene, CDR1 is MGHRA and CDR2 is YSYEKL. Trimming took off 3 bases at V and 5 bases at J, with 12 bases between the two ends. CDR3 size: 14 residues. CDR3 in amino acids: CASSHSTGIDTQYF. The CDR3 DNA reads TGCGCCAGCAGCCATTCCACAGGGATAGATACGCAGTATTTT.

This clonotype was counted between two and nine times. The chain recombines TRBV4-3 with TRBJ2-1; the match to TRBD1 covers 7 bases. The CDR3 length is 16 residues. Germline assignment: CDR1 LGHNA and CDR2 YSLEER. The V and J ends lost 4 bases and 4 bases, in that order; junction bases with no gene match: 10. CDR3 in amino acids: CASSRSNRGSYNEQFF. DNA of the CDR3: TGCGCCAGCAGCCGCAGTAACAGGGGATCGTACAATGAGCAGTTCTTC.

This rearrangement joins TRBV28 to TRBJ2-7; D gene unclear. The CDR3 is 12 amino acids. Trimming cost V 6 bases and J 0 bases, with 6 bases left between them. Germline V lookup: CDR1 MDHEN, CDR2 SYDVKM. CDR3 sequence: CASSWISYEQYF. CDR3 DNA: TGTGCCAGCAGCTGGATCTCCTACGAGCAGTACTTC.

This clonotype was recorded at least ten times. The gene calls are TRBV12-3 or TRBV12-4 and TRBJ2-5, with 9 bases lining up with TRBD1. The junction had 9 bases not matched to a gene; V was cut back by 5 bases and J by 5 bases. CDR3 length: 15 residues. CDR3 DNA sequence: TGTGCCAGCAGTCCCCCGGGACAGGGAACGGAGACCCAGTACTTC. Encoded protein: CASSPPGQGTETQYF.